This T cell receptor (beta chain) was sequenced for a study of blood T cells in healthy people across ages. Study-wide results and limits: With age, beta diversity per million T cells declined roughly linearly, significantly by about 37. The unsorted PBMCs prevented any conclusive comparison of naive versus antigen-experienced cells.

V lost 7 bases and J 4 bases, leaving 10 bases between the germline ends. CDR1 is MDHEN and CDR2 is SYDVKM in the germline V gene. There are 12 residues in the CDR3. Worth noting for this clonotype: What it binds is unknown.

Through a sample-barcoded 5' primer and a J-beta primer mix, a second PCR was run for about 7 to 12 cycles. No fewer than 2.5 million CDR3-containing paired-end reads came from each sample. Each CDR3 protein is one row after TCRdb ran MiXCR on the 5' RACE reads. The table has some 290,000 distinct CDR3 sequences, 27% seen once. The clonotype was recovered from a woman in her sixties or seventies in good health. The chain recombines TRBV28 with TRBJ1-1; D perhaps matches TRBD1 (5 bases). The sample taken for sequencing was blood. CDR3 region: CASIQGITEAFF. As DNA, the CDR3 is TGTGCCAGCATTCAGGGTATCACTGAAGCTTTCTTT.